This TCR beta chain was sequenced in a study of cytomegalovirus exposure and HLA in healthy donors. General study points: The study listed under 200 cytomegalovirus-associated TCR beta chains. In a later analysis, HLA-associated beta chains showed higher expansion and lower generation probabilities than comparable chains.

Notes on this clone: Its specificity is not known.

Amplification used 60 Vbeta primers and 13 Jbeta primers. Data came from immunoSEQ multiplex PCR; TCRdb stores just in-frame clones and leaves some out. Its clone listing holds fewer than 60,000 clones. The CDR3 sequence is 13 residues long. V gave up 6 bases and J gave up 3 bases, with 11 bases separating them. In germline, CDR1 is SNHLY, CDR2 FYNNEI. This sequence joins TRBV2 and TRBJ1-1; possibly TRBD1 for D (6 bases). The sequence was collected from a middle-aged woman in good health and CMV-seronegative. The source material was PBMCs. CDR3 amino acids: CASRKYRDTEAFF. The CDR3 DNA reads TGTGCCAGCAGGAAGTACAGGGACACTGAAGCTTTCTTT.